Listed below are T cell receptor beta chains from one sample, sequenced in a study of shared clonotypes between healthy human individuals. The protocol was immunoSEQ multiplex PCR, while the TCRdb copy is restricted to in-frame clones and leaves out a portion. Of about 2.4 million clones listed, roughly 93% are singletons. Specimen: naive CD4+ T cells from PBMCs. The receptors derive from a man between 18 and 29 years old in good health. Some clones in this sample may be carry-over from other donors' samples. The CDR3 runs from the conserved cysteine through the conserved F or W. D genes are given only for firm matches. The size field is filled for only some rows; it gives once, few, many or a size class.

>TRBD1|TRBV5-1|-|TRBJ2-7
TGCGCCAGCAGGACCCGTGGGACAGCGGTCTACGAGCAGTACTTC
CASRTRGTAVYEQYF
>-|TRBV19|-|TRBJ1-3
TGTGCCAGTACTACAGGCACCTCTGGAAACACCATATATTTT
CASTTGTSGNTIYF
>TRBD1|TRBV27|-|TRBJ1-5
TGTGCCAGCAGTTCCCTCACAGGGGGCTTCAATCAGCCCCAGCATTTT
CASSSLTGGFNQPQHF
>-|TRBV18|few|TRBJ1-5
TGTGCCAGCTCACCAGGGCAGGGTGGCAATCAGCCCCAGCATTTT
CASSPGQGGNQPQHF
>TRBD2|TRBV11-3|-|TRBJ2-7
TGTGCCAGCAGCCCTCGCCCCCCCTTTAGCGGGAGGTCAAGCTCCTACGAGCAGTACTTC
CASSPRPPFSGRSSSYEQYF
>TRBD1|TRBV11-2|-|TRBJ2-2
TGTGCCAGCAGCGCAGGGACAGCGAACACCGGGGAGCTGTTTTTT
CASSAGTANTGELFF
>TRBD1|TRBV28|-|TRBJ2-2
TGTGCCAGCTGGGACAGGGGGAACACCGGGGAGCTGTTTTTT
CASWDRGNTGELFF
>TRBD2|TRBV2|-|TRBJ2-7
TGTGCCAGCAGTGGGAGAGCGGGAGTTCACGAGCAGTACTTC
CASSGRAGVHEQYF
>-|TRBV10-1|-|TRBJ2-3
TGCGCCAGCAGTGAGTGGTCGCCGAGCACAGATACGCAGTATTTT
CASSEWSPSTDTQYF
>-|TRBV15|-|TRBJ2-7
TGTGCCACCAGCAGAGTGGGGGCAACCTACGAGCAGTACTTC
CATSRVGATYEQYF
>-|TRBV5-1|-|TRBJ1-2
TGCGCCAGCAGCTTGGACGCAGGTGGCTACACCTTC
CASSLDAGGYTF
>-|TRBV2|-|TRBJ1-1
TGTGCCAGCAGTCTGCGCCCGCCGGGCATGAACACTGAAGCTTTCTTT
CASSLRPPGMNTEAFF
>-|TRBV4-3|-|TRBJ2-3
TGCGCCAGCAGCCACGCGGAGTACACAGATACGCAGTATTTT
CASSHAEYTDTQYF
>-|TRBV11-2|-|TRBJ2-5
TGTGCCAGCAGCTTAGCCCCCCAAGAGACCCAGTACTTC
CASSLAPQETQYF
>-|TRBV5-1|-|TRBJ1-1
TGCGCCAGCAGCTTGTATCAGGGCCCGAACACTGAAGCTTTCTTT
CASSLYQGPNTEAFF
>-|TRBV28|-|TRBJ1-1
TGTGCCAGCAGTTTATTAGACAGGTCGAACACTGAAGCTTTCTTT
CASSLLDRSNTEAFF
>TRBD1|TRBV5-4|-|TRBJ2-1
TGTGCCAGCAGCTTCAGGACAGGGGCCTACAATGAGCAGTTCTTC
CASSFRTGAYNEQFF
>TRBD2|TRBV28|-|TRBJ2-1
TGTGCCAGCCATAGCGGGAGCTCCTACAATGAGCAGTTCTTC
CASHSGSSYNEQFF
>-|TRBV9|-|TRBJ2-1
TGTGCCAGCAGCCGCTATTCCTACAATGAGCAGTTCTTC
CASSRYSYNEQFF
>TRBD1|TRBV6-6|-|TRBJ1-5
TGTGCCAGCAGTTACCCCGGACAGGGGGGTCAGCCCCAGCATTTT
CASSYPGQGGQPQHF
>-|TRBV20-1|-|TRBJ2-3
TGCAGTGCGCTTAGCGTAGATACGCAGTATTTT
CSALSVDTQYF
>-|TRBV9|-|TRBJ2-7
TGTGCCAGCAGCGTTCCCGCCTACGAGCAGTACTTC
CASSVPAYEQYF
>-|TRBV9|-|TRBJ2-7
TGTGCCAGCAGCGCGGACAGACCCTACGAGCAGTACTTC
CASSADRPYEQYF
>TRBD2|TRBV4-1|-|TRBJ2-1
TGCGCCAGCAGCCAAGATATGGGGACTAGCGGATTAAATGAGCAGTTCTTC
CASSQDMGTSGLNEQFF
>-|TRBV7-6|-|TRBJ2-5
TGTGCCAGCACCCCTAGCTCCGAGACCCAGTACTTC
CASTPSSETQYF
>-|TRBV5-1|-|TRBJ1-4
TGCGCCAGCAGCTTGGGGGAGGGTAATGAAAAACTGTTTTTT
CASSLGEGNEKLFF
>-|TRBV12-5|-|TRBJ2-1
TGTGCTAGTGGCTTTAGTGACTCCTACAATGAGCAGTTCTTC
CASGFSDSYNEQFF
>TRBD2|TRBV5-1|-|TRBJ2-2
TGCGCCAGCAGCCCCGGGACTAGCGGGTTGTCGAACACCGGGGAGCTGTTTTTT
CASSPGTSGLSNTGELFF
>-|TRBV5-4|-|TRBJ2-7
TGTGCCAGCAGCCAGAGCCTGGCCGACACCTACGAGCAGTACTTC
CASSQSLADTYEQYF
>-|TRBV5-1|-|TRBJ2-3
TGCGCCAGCAGCGCCGGGACTCTGGACGATACGCAGTATTTT
CASSAGTLDDTQYF
>TRBD1|TRBV4-1|-|TRBJ2-5
TGCGCCAGCAGCCTTCGCCCAGGGGGGTCGGACAGGGGAGGCCAAGAGACCCAGTACTTC
CASSLRPGGSDRGGQETQYF
>-|TRBV15|-|TRBJ2-1
TGTGCCACCAGCAGAAATTTACAGGGTCCGGGTGAGCAGTTCTTC
CATSRNLQGPGEQFF
>-|TRBV18|-|TRBJ2-2
TGTGCCAGCTCAATTGCGGGCAACACCGGGGAGCTGTTTTTT
CASSIAGNTGELFF
>-|TRBV19|-|TRBJ2-1
TGTGCCAGTAGTATAGCCCCCTCCGGGGGACGTACCTACAATGAGCAGTTCTTC
CASSIAPSGGRTYNEQFF
>TRBD1|TRBV6-6|-|TRBJ1-2
TGTGCCAGCAGTTACTCAGGGACAGGGAAGTATGGCTACACCTTC
CASSYSGTGKYGYTF
>-|TRBV7-3|-|TRBJ1-1
TGTGCCAGCAGCTTAACTATGAACACTGAAGCTTTCTTT
CASSLTMNTEAFF
>-|TRBV10-3|-|TRBJ1-5
TGTGCCATCCAAAGGACCTCGGATCAGCCCCAGCATTTT
CAIQRTSDQPQHF
>-|TRBV7-9|-|TRBJ1-1
TGTGCCAGCAGCGGCACACGGGGAGGGAACACTGAAGCTTTCTTT
CASSGTRGGNTEAFF
>-|TRBV6-6|-|TRBJ1-1
TGTGCCAGCATTAAGGGCGAGAACACTGAAGCTTTCTTT
CASIKGENTEAFF
>TRBD2|TRBV28|-|TRBJ2-1
TGTGCCAGCAGTTTCCGCCTAGCGGGGAACTCCTACAATGAGCAGTTCTTC
CASSFRLAGNSYNEQFF
>-|TRBV6-6|-|TRBJ2-2
TGTGCCAGCTGGGGGAGTTTGGGGACCGGGGAGCTGTTTTTT
CASWGSLGTGELFF
>TRBD1|TRBV29-1|-|TRBJ1-6
TGCAGCGTTGCACAGGGGCGCGGGTCACCCCTCCACTTT
CSVAQGRGSPLHF
>TRBD2|TRBV28|-|TRBJ2-7
TGTGCCAGCAGTTTATATCTAGCGGGAATCCTCCACGAGCAGTACTTC
CASSLYLAGILHEQYF
>TRBD2|TRBV28|-|TRBJ2-3
TGTGCCAGTGGAGCGGGAGGGGGGACAGATACGCAGTATTTT
CASGAGGGTDTQYF
>TRBD1|TRBV5-1|-|TRBJ1-3
TGCGCCAGCAGCGCGGGACAGCCGTCTGGAAACACCATATATTTT
CASSAGQPSGNTIYF
>TRBD1|TRBV6-1|-|TRBJ1-1
TGTGCCACCCCAAGGACAGGGGACACTGAAGCTTTCTTT
CATPRTGDTEAFF
>TRBD1|TRBV28|-|TRBJ1-4
TGTGCCAGCAGTTGGGACAGGGGGCAGGGTGAAAAACTGTTTTTT
CASSWDRGQGEKLFF
>-|TRBV9|-|TRBJ2-6
TGTGCCAGCAGCCCCCGTACCCCCTCTGGGGCCAACGTCCTGACTTTC
CASSPRTPSGANVLTF
>-|TRBV11-3|once|TRBJ2-7
TGTGCCAGCAGTCCAGCGGTGGGTTACGAGCAGTACTTC
CASSPAVGYEQYF
>TRBD1|TRBV28|-|TRBJ2-5
TGTGCCAGCAGTTTAGGTCTCGGGACAGGGGGACAAGAGACCCAGTACTTC
CASSLGLGTGGQETQYF
>TRBD2|TRBV5-1|once|TRBJ2-5
TGCGCCAGCAGCTCGGGGACTAGCGGAGCGCAAGAGACCCAGTACTTC
CASSSGTSGAQETQYF
>-|TRBV2|-|TRBJ1-4
TGTGCCAGCAGGGAACAGGTTAATGAAAAACTGTTTTTT
CASREQVNEKLFF